This TCR beta chain originates from a study of blood T cells in healthy people across ages. In the case of this clonotype: Its antigen is not known.

The study, taken as a whole, reports: Higher naive T cell percentage went strongly together with higher TCR beta diversity. Possibly confounding the expanded clonotype changes was the fact that donor CMV status was unknown. PBMCs that were unsorted prevented a conclusive naive versus antigen-experienced comparison. Naive CD4+ cells and diversity were both higher in long-lived donors than in aged donors.

A second about 6 to 11 cycle PCR used barcoded and J-beta primers. Via MiXCR, TCRdb re-called the 5' RACE reads, giving one row per CDR3 protein. The sample records 1,100,000 or so distinct CDR3 sequences, 35% to 50% being singletons. The source is an older woman in good health. Sequencing used blood.

The CDR3 DNA reads as TGTGCCAGCAGTTGGAATCCAAGCGGGAGTAGTGGGGAGCTGTTTTTT. It yields the protein CASSWNPSGSSGELFF. J is TRBJ2-2 and V is TRBV6-2 or TRBV6-3; 8 bases align to TRBD2. Looked up from germline, CDR1 is MNHEY and CDR2 is SVGEGT. The CDR3 loop spans 16 amino acids. J gave up 8 bases and V 4 bases, and 12 bases lay outside the gene matches.